This is a list of T cell receptor beta chains from one sample in a study of low-dose radiotherapy and immunotherapy resistance in tumors. MiXCR, run by TCRdb on the reads, gives a single entry per CDR3 protein. The table has roughly 52,000 distinct CDR3 sequences, 33% seen once. This specimen was PBMCs, taken after low-dose radiotherapy plus immunotherapy. These receptors originate from a male donor with rectosigmoid adenocarcinoma. Both conserved end residues are part of each CDR3. A D gene is named only where the DNA matches it firmly. Size tells how often a clone was seen (once, few, many) or the class of an expanded clone, and some rows leave it out.

CDR3aa	CDR3nt	len	v_gene	j_gene	abundance	d_gene
CASSRAAGGNQPQHF	TGTGCCAGCAGCCGCGCGGCAGGAGGCAATCAGCCCCAGCATTTT	15	TRBV7-2	TRBJ1-5	many	.
CASRRLAGYNEQFF	TGTGCCAGCAGGAGACTAGCGGGGTACAATGAGCAGTTCTTC	14	TRBV6-2/TRBV6-3	TRBJ2-1	once	TRBD2
CASSDDGTIYF	TGTGCCAGCAGTGACGACGGAACCATATATTTT	11	TRBV2	TRBJ1-3	many	.
CSASESTYEQYF	TGCAGTGCTAGCGAGAGTACCTACGAGCAGTACTTC	12	TRBV20-1	TRBJ2-7	many	.
CASSFAGGADTQYF	TGCGCCAGCAGCTTTGCGGGAGGGGCAGATACGCAGTATTTT	14	TRBV5-1	TRBJ2-3	.	TRBD2
CASSQLTGATNEKLFF	TGTGCCAGCAGCCAGTTGACAGGAGCAACTAATGAAAAACTGTTTTTT	16	TRBV28	TRBJ1-4	many	.
CASSLRTSDTQYF	TGTGCCAGCAGCTTACGGACTAGCGATACGCAGTATTTT	13	TRBV7-2	TRBJ2-3	.	TRBD2
CAISRGDKNEKLFF	TGTGCCATCAGCCGGGGGGACAAGAATGAAAAACTGTTTTTT	14	TRBV10-3	TRBJ1-4	.	.
CASSDRGNQPQHF	TGTGCCAGCAGTGACAGGGGCAATCAGCCCCAGCATTTT	13	TRBV6-1	TRBJ1-5	few	.
CANPKTSGGVTDTQYF	TGCGCCAACCCCAAGACTAGCGGAGGGGTCACAGATACGCAGTATTTT	16	TRBV23-1	TRBJ2-3	.	TRBD2
CASSYDGSGNTIYF	TGTGCCAGCAGCTACGATGGCTCTGGAAACACCATATATTTT	14	TRBV7-9	TRBJ1-3	many	.
CASSLGGGGYEQFF	TGCGCCAGCAGCTTGGGGGGAGGGGGGTATGAGCAGTTCTTC	14	TRBV5-1	TRBJ2-1	few	.
CASRGGTGSTDTQYF	TGTGCCAGCAGGGGGGGGACAGGTAGCACAGATACGCAGTATTTT	15	TRBV28	TRBJ2-3	medium-sized	.
CASSRESTSGGANQPQHF	TGTGCCAGCAGTCGGGAGTCGACTAGCGGGGGGGCCAATCAGCCCCAGCATTTT	18	TRBV27	TRBJ1-5	few	.
CASSISYEQYF	TGTGCCAGCAGTATCTCATACGAGCAGTACTTC	11	TRBV28	TRBJ2-7	.	.
CASSPARGHEQFF	TGTGCCAGCAGCCCCGCGCGAGGCCATGAGCAGTTCTTC	13	TRBV7-2	TRBJ2-1	.	.
CASRQGQSGNLQFF	TGTGCCAGCAGGCAGGGTCAATCTGGAAATCTTCAGTTCTTC	14	TRBV28	TRBJ2-1	.	.
CATGLGIPGELFF	TGTGCTACTGGACTAGGAATACCCGGGGAGCTGTTTTTT	13	TRBV6-2/TRBV6-3	TRBJ2-2	few	TRBD2
CASSPRQENTEAFF	TGTGCCAGCTCACCTCGGCAGGAGAACACTGAAGCTTTCTTT	14	TRBV18	TRBJ1-1	.	.
CASSLAFASGHNEQFF	TGCGCCAGCAGCTTGGCCTTCGCTAGCGGCCACAATGAGCAGTTCTTC	16	TRBV5-1	TRBJ2-1	few	TRBD2
CASSFSGGKGYTF	TGTGCCAGCAGCTTTTCAGGGGGAAAGGGCTACACCTTC	13	TRBV7-2	TRBJ1-2	many	TRBD1
CASSYQDRAYEQYF	TGTGCCAGCAGTTACCAGGACAGAGCCTACGAGCAGTACTTC	14	TRBV6-2/TRBV6-3	TRBJ2-7	many	.
CASSSPWGGAPYEQYF	TGTGCCAGCAGTTCCCCCTGGGGGGGAGCACCCTACGAGCAGTACTTC	16	TRBV28	TRBJ2-7	.	TRBD2
CSVPGAGGRINEQFF	TGCAGCGTTCCTGGGGCCGGCGGGAGAATCAATGAGCAGTTCTTC	15	TRBV29-1	TRBJ2-1	.	TRBD2
CASHFWGTGNTIYF	TGTGCCAGCCACTTTTGGGGGACTGGAAACACCATATATTTT	14	TRBV12-3/TRBV12-4	TRBJ1-3	many	.
CASSLNRGTDTQYF	TGTGCCAGCAGCTTAAACCGGGGCACAGATACGCAGTATTTT	14	TRBV11-3	TRBJ2-3	many	.
CASSSRLAGVSEQYF	TGTGCTAGCAGCTCCAGACTAGCGGGAGTTAGCGAGCAGTACTTC	15	TRBV7-6	TRBJ2-7	many	TRBD2
CASSFRAGLKNTEAFF	TGTGCCAGCAGCTTCCGCGCGGGACTGAAGAACACTGAAGCTTTCTTT	16	TRBV7-9	TRBJ1-1	.	.
CASSPGQFNQPQHF	TGCGCCAGCAGCCCGGGACAGTTTAATCAGCCCCAGCATTTT	14	TRBV4-1	TRBJ1-5	many	TRBD1
CASSLSSYHEQYF	TGTGCCAGCAGCTTATCGTCGTATCACGAGCAGTACTTC	13	TRBV5-8	TRBJ2-7	many	.
CASRPVGLESEKLFF	TGTGCCAGCAGACCAGTGGGGCTTGAGAGTGAAAAACTGTTTTTT	15	TRBV2	TRBJ1-4	many	.
CASSPLEGIPLSNQPQHF	TGTGCCAGCAGTCCCTTGGAGGGGATCCCCCTTAGCAATCAGCCCCAGCATTTT	18	TRBV28	TRBJ1-5	many	.
CATSEGTSGSLETQYF	TGTGCCACCAGTGAAGGGACTAGCGGGAGCCTCGAGACCCAGTACTTC	16	TRBV24-1	TRBJ2-5	many	TRBD2
CASSLASGNTQYF	TGTGCCAGCAGCTTAGCGTCGGGAAATACGCAGTATTTT	13	TRBV7-6	TRBJ2-3	.	.
CASSKAFWGQPPDTQYF	TGTGCCAGCAGCAAAGCGTTCTGGGGGCAGCCCCCAGATACGCAGTATTTT	17	TRBV21-1	TRBJ2-3	.	.
CASSSGSYTDTQYF	TGTGCCAGCAGCTCGGGTTCTTACACAGATACGCAGTATTTT	14	TRBV11-2	TRBJ2-3	many	.
CASSPAGRNTEAFFF	TGTGCCAGCAGCCCCGCGGGGAGGAACACTGAAGCTTTCTTCTTT	15	TRBV5-5	TRBJ1-1	.	.
CASSQEIAGGLDTQYF	TGCGCCAGCAGCCAAGAGATAGCGGGGGGACTAGATACGCAGTATTTT	16	TRBV4-1	TRBJ2-3	many	TRBD2
CATSDRGSSSYNEQFF	TGTGCCACCAGTGACCGCGGTTCGAGCTCCTACAATGAGCAGTTCTTC	16	TRBV24-1	TRBJ2-1	many	.
CSASAGNQETQYF	TGCAGTGCTAGCGCAGGCAACCAAGAGACCCAGTACTTC	13	TRBV20-1	TRBJ2-5	.	.
CASSDGGQGYNSPLHF	TGTGCCAGCAGTGATGGGGGACAGGGGTATAATTCACCCCTCCACTTT	16	TRBV2	TRBJ1-6	many	TRBD1
CASGFFGQGTKTQYF	TGCGCCAGCGGATTTTTCGGACAGGGTACGAAGACCCAGTACTTC	15	TRBV5-1	TRBJ2-5	many	TRBD1
CASTSSFYEQYF	TGTGCCAGCACTTCTTCTTTCTACGAGCAGTACTTC	12	TRBV7-2	TRBJ2-7	many	.
CASSPPGQGGNQPQHF	TGTGCCAGCTCACCGCCAGGACAGGGAGGCAATCAGCCCCAGCATTTT	16	TRBV18	TRBJ1-5	.	TRBD1
CASRPPAAGAGYTF	TGTGCCAGCAGGCCCCCGGCTGCGGGGGCTGGCTACACCTTC	14	TRBV28	TRBJ1-2	.	.
CASSHTDTQYF	TGTGCCAGCAGCCACACAGATACGCAGTATTTT	11	TRBV28	TRBJ2-3	medium-sized	.
CASRKLDTNNEQFF	TGCGCCAGCCGCAAGCTAGATACCAACAATGAGCAGTTCTTC	14	TRBV5-1	TRBJ2-1	many	.
CSAAVGDSQYF	TGCAGTGCCGCAGTCGGGGACTCACAGTACTTC	11	TRBV20-1	TRBJ2-5	many	.
CSVDGQGVRGYTF	TGCAGCGTTGACGGGCAGGGGGTTCGGGGCTACACCTTC	13	TRBV29-1	TRBJ1-2	.	TRBD1
CASSQEGAGVPYEQYF	TGTGCCAGCAGCCAAGAAGGAGCGGGAGTTCCCTACGAGCAGTACTTC	16	TRBV3-1	TRBJ2-7	few	TRBD2
CASSQLYSYEQYF	TGCGCCAGCAGCCAGCTTTACTCCTACGAGCAGTACTTC	13	TRBV4-1	TRBJ2-7	many	.
CASKSGGARDEQFF	TGTGCCAGCAAAAGCGGGGGGGCCCGCGATGAGCAGTTCTTC	14	TRBV2	TRBJ2-1	.	TRBD2
CASTPRDRNQPQHF	TGTGCCAGTACCCCCCGGGACAGGAACCAGCCCCAGCATTTT	14	TRBV19	TRBJ1-5	.	TRBD1
CASSSVYVGFNYGYTF	TGTGCCAGCAGTTCTGTGTATGTCGGGTTTAACTATGGCTACACCTTC	16	TRBV27	TRBJ1-2	few	.
CASSQDATGGLNEQFF	TGTGCCAGCAGCCAAGATGCGACGGGGGGGCTCAATGAGCAGTTCTTC	16	TRBV4-1	TRBJ2-1	many	TRBD2